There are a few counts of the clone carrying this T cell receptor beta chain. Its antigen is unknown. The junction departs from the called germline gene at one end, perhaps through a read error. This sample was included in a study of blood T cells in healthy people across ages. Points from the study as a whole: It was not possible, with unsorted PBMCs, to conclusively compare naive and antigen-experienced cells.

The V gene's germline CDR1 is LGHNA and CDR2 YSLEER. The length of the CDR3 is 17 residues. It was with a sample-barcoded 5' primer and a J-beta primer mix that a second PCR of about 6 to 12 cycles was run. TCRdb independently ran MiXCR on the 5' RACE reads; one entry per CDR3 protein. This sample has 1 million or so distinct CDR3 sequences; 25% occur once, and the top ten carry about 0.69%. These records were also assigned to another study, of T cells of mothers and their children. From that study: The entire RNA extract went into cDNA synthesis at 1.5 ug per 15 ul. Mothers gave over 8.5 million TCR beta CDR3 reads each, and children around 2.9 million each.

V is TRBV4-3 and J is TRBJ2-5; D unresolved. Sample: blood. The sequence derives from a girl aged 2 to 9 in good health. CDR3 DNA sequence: TGCGCCAGCAGCGAAGAGGATGGGAACACGCACCAAGAGACCCAGTACTTC. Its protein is CASSEEDGNTHQETQYF.